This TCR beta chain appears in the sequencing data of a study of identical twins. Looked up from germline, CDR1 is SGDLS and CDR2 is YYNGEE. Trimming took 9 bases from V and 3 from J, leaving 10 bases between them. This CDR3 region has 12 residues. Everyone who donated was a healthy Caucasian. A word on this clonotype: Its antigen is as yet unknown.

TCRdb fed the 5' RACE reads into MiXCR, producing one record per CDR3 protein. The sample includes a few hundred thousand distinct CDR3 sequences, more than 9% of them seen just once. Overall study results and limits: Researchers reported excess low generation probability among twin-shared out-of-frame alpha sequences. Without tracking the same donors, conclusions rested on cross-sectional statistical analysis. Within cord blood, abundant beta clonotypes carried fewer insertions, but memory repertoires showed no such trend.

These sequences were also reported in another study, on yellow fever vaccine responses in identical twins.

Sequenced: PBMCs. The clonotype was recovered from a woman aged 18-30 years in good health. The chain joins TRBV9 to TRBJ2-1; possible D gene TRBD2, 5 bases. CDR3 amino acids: CATSSGYNEQFF. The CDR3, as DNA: TGTGCCACTTCGAGCGGCTACAATGAGCAGTTCTTC.